These T cell receptor beta chains were read from a single sample in a study of blood T cell repertoires in COVID-19. Generated by immunoSEQ multiplex PCR, the TCRdb table keeps only in-frame clones and is missing some. The repertoire holds roughly 300,000 clones, with approximately 86% as singletons. The sequenced material came from PBMCs or T cells enriched from blood (not recorded which). The receptors derive from a woman in her thirties or forties with acute COVID-19. Both conserved end residues are part of each CDR3. A D gene is named only where the DNA matches it firmly. Clone sizes are given selectively: once, few, many, or a class where the clone is expanded.

J gene,clone size,D gene,V gene,CDR3 protein,CDR3 DNA
TRBJ1-2,-,TRBD1,TRBV7-8,CASSLRAAGTGYGYTF,TGTGCCAGCAGCTTAAGGGCCGCTGGGACAGGGTATGGCTACACCTTC
TRBJ2-7,once,TRBD1,TRBV4-1,CASSQDMGDRGLEQYF,TGCGCCAGCAGCCAAGATATGGGGGATAGGGGGCTAGAGCAGTACTTC
TRBJ2-2,many,TRBD1,TRBV25-1,CASSGQGPTTGELFF,TGTGCCAGCAGCGGACAGGGGCCGACCACCGGGGAGCTGTTTTTT
TRBJ2-1,-,-,TRBV7-2,CASSPSGNNEQFF,TGTGCCAGCAGCCCAAGCGGTAACAATGAGCAGTTCTTC
TRBJ1-1,-,TRBD1,TRBV25-1,CASSERGQGQSWTEAFF,TGTGCCAGCAGTGAACGGGGACAGGGACAAAGTTGGACTGAAGCTTTCTTT
TRBJ1-3,-,-,TRBV5-6,CASSFQGLRNTIYF,TGTGCCAGCAGCTTCCAGGGTCTGAGAAACACCATATATTTT
TRBJ2-6,-,-,TRBV6-5,CASSPTGSGANVLTF,TGTGCCAGCAGCCCAACAGGGTCTGGGGCCAACGTCCTGACTTTC
TRBJ1-2,-,-,TRBV6-5,CASRLGQDTGYTF,TGTGCCAGCAGGCTGGGACAAGATACGGGCTACACCTTC
TRBJ2-3,-,-,TRBV11-1,CASSLVGQGSADTQYF,TGTGCCAGCAGCTTAGTCGGGCAGGGGAGCGCAGATACGCAGTATTTT
TRBJ2-3,-,-,TRBV6-5,CASRDFSTDTQYF,TGTGCCAGCCGGGACTTCAGCACAGATACGCAGTATTTT
TRBJ2-2,few,TRBD1,TRBV2,CASSVGNRGHSGELFF,TGTGCCAGCAGTGTTGGGAACAGGGGGCATAGCGGGGAGCTGTTTTTT
TRBJ1-2,-,TRBD1,TRBV19,CASSRSGQGQYGYTF,TGTGCCAGTAGCCGGTCGGGACAGGGCCAGTATGGCTACACCTTC
TRBJ2-1,-,TRBD2,TRBV4-2,CASSHPAGTQLRYNEQFF,TGTGCCAGCAGCCACCCAGCGGGGACCCAACTTCGTTACAATGAGCAGTTCTTC
TRBJ2-3,-,-,TRBV28,CASNIGLLAEATDTQYF,TGTGCCAGCAACATCGGGCTATTAGCGGAGGCCACAGATACGCAGTATTTT
TRBJ1-1,-,TRBD1,TRBV5-1,CASAGWDRGNTEAFF,TGCGCCAGCGCAGGGTGGGACAGGGGTAACACTGAAGCTTTCTTT
TRBJ2-4,-,-,TRBV18,CASSPLIGDLINIQYF,TGTGCCAGCTCACCACTGATCGGTGATTTGATAAACATTCAGTACTTC
TRBJ2-7,-,-,TRBV3-1/TRBV3-2,CASSQDTGSYYEQYF,TGTGCCAGCAGCCAAGATACCGGGAGCTACTACGAGCAGTACTTC
TRBJ1-1,-,-,TRBV28,CASSLDGGGGITEAFF,TGTGCCAGCAGTCTCGACGGGGGTGGAGGGATCACTGAAGCTTTCTTT
TRBJ1-4,-,TRBD1,TRBV5-6,CASSLPGTETNEKLFF,TGTGCCAGCAGCCTTCCCGGGACAGAAACTAATGAAAAACTGTTTTTT
TRBJ2-3,-,TRBD2,TRBV3-1/TRBV3-2,CASSPFSGGIVRTDTQYF,TGTGCCAGCAGCCCCTTTTCGGGGGGGATAGTTAGGACAGATACGCAGTATTTT
TRBJ1-4,-,-,TRBV27,CASSTDPRVEKLFF,TGTGCCAGCAGTACCGACCCCAGGGTGGAAAAACTGTTTTTT
TRBJ1-1,-,TRBD1,TRBV7-8,CASSFRQGVNTEAFF,TGTGCCAGCAGCTTCCGACAGGGGGTAAATACTGAAGCTTTCTTT
TRBJ2-7,-,TRBD2,TRBV6-2/TRBV6-3,CASSSPRTSGYEQYF,TGTGCCAGCAGTAGCCCCCGGACTAGCGGATACGAGCAGTACTTC
TRBJ2-5,-,-,TRBV19,CASSSAGTVAVMRYF,TGTGCCAGTAGTAGTGCCGGGACTGTGGCGGTCATGAGGTACTTC
TRBJ1-3,-,TRBD1,TRBV9,CASSPHLPGTGAGNTIYF,TGTGCCAGCAGCCCCCACCTACCCGGGACAGGGGCCGGAAACACCATATATTTT
TRBJ2-2,-,-,TRBV5-4,CASSLRQGSVGELFF,TGTGCCAGCAGCTTGAGGCAGGGGAGTGTCGGGGAGCTGTTTTTT
TRBJ1-2,-,-,TRBV7-8,CASSSRGESGSGYTF,TGTGCCAGCAGCTCCCGGGGGGAGAGCGGGTCTGGCTACACCTTC
TRBJ2-3,-,TRBD2,TRBV11-2,CASSGGLAAGTDTQYF,TGTGCCAGCAGCGGAGGACTAGCGGCTGGCACAGATACGCAGTATTTT
TRBJ2-1,-,TRBD2,TRBV7-2,CASSSGGAGWNEQFF,TGTGCCAGCAGCTCGGGGGGGGCTGGTTGGAATGAGCAGTTCTTC
TRBJ2-1,-,TRBD2,TRBV19,CASSGGDPGYNEQFF,TGTGCCAGTAGTGGGGGGGACCCCGGTTACAATGAGCAGTTCTTC
TRBJ2-7,-,-,TRBV23-1,CARGRRGTHHRGYAEQYF,TGCGCCAGGGGCAGGAGGGGAACCCACCACAGGGGATACGCCGAGCAGTACTTC
TRBJ1-1,few,TRBD1,TRBV11-2,CASSITGTANTEAFF,TGTGCCAGCAGCATTACCGGGACAGCGAACACTGAAGCTTTCTTT
TRBJ1-1,-,TRBD1,TRBV6-2/TRBV6-3,CASSAGQGGRTEAFF,TGTGCCAGCAGTGCGGGACAGGGAGGTCGCACTGAAGCTTTCTTT
TRBJ1-1,-,TRBD1,TRBV7-3,CASSIQGGNTEAFF,TGTGCCAGCAGCATACAGGGGGGCAACACTGAAGCTTTCTTT
TRBJ1-2,-,TRBD1,TRBV4-2,CASSQDGIQGASGYTF,TGTGCCAGCAGCCAAGACGGGATTCAGGGGGCAAGTGGCTACACCTTC
TRBJ2-3,-,-,TRBV9,CASSVAGLPSTDTQYF,TGTGCCAGCAGCGTGGCGGGGCTACCCAGCACAGATACGCAGTATTTT
TRBJ2-3,-,-,TRBV3-1/TRBV3-2,CASSQDSTDTQYF,TGTGCCAGCAGCCAAGACTCCACAGATACGCAGTATTTT
TRBJ1-3,-,-,TRBV6-1,CASSENLSGGYGNTIYF,TGTGCCAGCAGTGAAAATCTGTCGGGGGGCTATGGAAACACCATATATTTT
TRBJ2-5,once,-,TRBV14,CASSRTLDSQETQYF,TGTGCCAGCAGCCGTACCCTGGACAGCCAAGAGACCCAGTACTTC
TRBJ1-3,-,TRBD1,TRBV28,CASSLLPGQGFEGNTIYF,TGTGCCAGCAGTTTACTCCCGGGACAGGGTTTTGAGGGAAACACCATATATTTT
TRBJ1-2,few,-,TRBV19,CASSPSTAYGYTF,TGTGCCAGTAGTCCTTCGACAGCCTATGGCTACACCTTC
TRBJ2-3,-,-,TRBV6-6,CASSPRASPVSTDTQYF,TGTGCCAGCAGTCCCAGGGCCTCCCCCGTTAGCACAGATACGCAGTATTTT
TRBJ2-2,-,-,TRBV14,CASSRGGHGELFF,TGTGCCAGCAGCCGGGGCGGTCACGGGGAGCTGTTTTTT
TRBJ1-1,-,-,TRBV18,CASSPPGVGEAFF,TGTGCCAGCTCACCACCAGGGGTTGGTGAAGCTTTCTTT
TRBJ1-6,-,-,TRBV5-4,CASSLGSASSYNSPLHF,TGTGCCAGCAGCTTGGGGTCAGCGAGCTCCTATAATTCACCCCTCCACTTT
TRBJ2-2,-,-,TRBV5-4,CASSLELEGLGGELFF,TGTGCCAGCAGCTTGGAATTGGAGGGGTTAGGCGGGGAGCTGTTTTTT
TRBJ2-7,-,TRBD1,TRBV5-1,CASSPDRAYEQYF,TGCGCCAGCAGCCCCGACAGGGCCTACGAGCAGTACTTC
TRBJ1-2,-,TRBD1,TRBV28,CASSFTDRMGGYTF,TGTGCCAGCAGTTTCACGGACAGGATGGGTGGCTACACCTTC
TRBJ1-2,few,-,TRBV4-3,CASSRRLGVYYGYTF,TGCGCCAGCAGCCGCCGTCTCGGGGTATACTATGGCTACACCTTC